This T cell receptor (beta chain) emerged from a study of blood T cell repertoires in COVID-19. About the research overall: Nucleic acid was either cDNA or gDNA, and it came from T cells, B-cell-depleted T cells, or PBMCs.

Some clones are missing from TCRdb's copy, which holds only in-frame ones; the method was immunoSEQ multiplex PCR. The sample contains roughly 88,000 clones, under 95% of which appear only once. V gave up 4 bases and J gave up 4 bases; unmatched junction bases: 27. The CDR3 has 22 residues. Germline assignment: CDR1 SGHRS and CDR2 YFSETQ. The gene calls are TRBV5-1 and TRBJ2-3, with 10 nucleotides matching TRBD1. The source of this sequence is a woman aged 45-65 years in a cohort sampled during active COVID-19. Source material: peripheral blood. The CDR3 sequence: CASSGVDRGRSGSRGPADTQYF. The CDR3 coding sequence is TGCGCCAGCAGCGGAGTCGACAGGGGGCGAAGCGGGAGTCGTGGACCGGCAGATACGCAGTATTTT.